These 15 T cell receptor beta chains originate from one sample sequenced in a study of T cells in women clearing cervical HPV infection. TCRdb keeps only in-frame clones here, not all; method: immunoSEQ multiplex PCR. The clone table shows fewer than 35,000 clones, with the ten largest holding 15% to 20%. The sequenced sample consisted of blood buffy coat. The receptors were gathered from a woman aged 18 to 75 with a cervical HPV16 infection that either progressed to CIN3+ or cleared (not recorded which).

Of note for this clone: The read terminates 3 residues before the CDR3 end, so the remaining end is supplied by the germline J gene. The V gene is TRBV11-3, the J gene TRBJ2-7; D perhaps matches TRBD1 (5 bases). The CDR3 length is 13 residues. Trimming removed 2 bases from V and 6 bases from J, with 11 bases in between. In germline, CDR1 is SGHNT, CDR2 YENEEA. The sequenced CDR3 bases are TGTGCCAGCAGCTTAAATTCAGGGTTCGAG. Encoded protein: CASSLNSGFE. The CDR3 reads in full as CASSLNSGFEQYF.

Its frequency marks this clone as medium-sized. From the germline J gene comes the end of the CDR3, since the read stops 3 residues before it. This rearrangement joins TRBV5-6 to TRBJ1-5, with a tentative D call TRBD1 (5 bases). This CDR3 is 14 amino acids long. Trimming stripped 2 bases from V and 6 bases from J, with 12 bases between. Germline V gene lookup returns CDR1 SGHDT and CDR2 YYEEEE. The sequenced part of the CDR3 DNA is TGTGCCAGCAGCTTCGGGGGAGGGATTCAGCCC. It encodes CASSFGGGIQP. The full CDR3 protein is CASSFGGGIQPQHF.

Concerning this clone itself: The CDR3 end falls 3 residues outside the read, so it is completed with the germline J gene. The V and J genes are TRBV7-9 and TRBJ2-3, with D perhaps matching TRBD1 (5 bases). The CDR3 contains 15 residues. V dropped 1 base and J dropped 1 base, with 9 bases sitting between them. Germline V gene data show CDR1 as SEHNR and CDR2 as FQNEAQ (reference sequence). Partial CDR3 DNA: TGTGCCAGCAGCTTAGGGGGCTCGGGCACAGATACG. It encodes CASSLGGSGTDT. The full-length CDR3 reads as CASSLGGSGTDTQYF.

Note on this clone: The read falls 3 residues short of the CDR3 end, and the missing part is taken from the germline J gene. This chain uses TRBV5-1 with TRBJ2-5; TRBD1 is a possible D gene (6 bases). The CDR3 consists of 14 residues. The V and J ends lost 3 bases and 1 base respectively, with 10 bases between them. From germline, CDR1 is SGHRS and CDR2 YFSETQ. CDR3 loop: CASSWQTGQETQYF. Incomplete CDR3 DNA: TGCGCCAGCAGCTGGCAGACAGGCCAAGAGACC.

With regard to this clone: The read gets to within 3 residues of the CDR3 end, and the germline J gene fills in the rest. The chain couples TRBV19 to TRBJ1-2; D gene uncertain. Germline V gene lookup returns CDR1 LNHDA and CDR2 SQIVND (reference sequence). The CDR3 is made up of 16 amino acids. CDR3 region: CASSTLLAGFTDTYTF. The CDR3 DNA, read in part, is TGTGCCAGTAGTACCCTACTAGCGGGATTTACAGATACC.

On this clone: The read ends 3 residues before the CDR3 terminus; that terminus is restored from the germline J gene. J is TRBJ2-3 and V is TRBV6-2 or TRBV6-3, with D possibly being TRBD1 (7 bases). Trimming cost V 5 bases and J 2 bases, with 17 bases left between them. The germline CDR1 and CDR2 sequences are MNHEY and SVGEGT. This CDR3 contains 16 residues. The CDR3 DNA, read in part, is TGTGCCAGCAGTAGACCCAGGGGGGCGAACACAGATACG. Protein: CASSRPRGANTDT. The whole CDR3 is CASSRPRGANTDTQYF.

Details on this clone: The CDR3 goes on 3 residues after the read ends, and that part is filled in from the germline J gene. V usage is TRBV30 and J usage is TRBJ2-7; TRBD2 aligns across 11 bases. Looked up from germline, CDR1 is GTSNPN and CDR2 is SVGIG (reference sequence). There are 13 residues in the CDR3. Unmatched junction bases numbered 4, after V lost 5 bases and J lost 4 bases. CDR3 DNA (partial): TGTGCCTGGTCCGGGACTAGCGGATACGAG. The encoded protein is CAWSGTSGYE. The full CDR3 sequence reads CAWSGTSGYEQYF.

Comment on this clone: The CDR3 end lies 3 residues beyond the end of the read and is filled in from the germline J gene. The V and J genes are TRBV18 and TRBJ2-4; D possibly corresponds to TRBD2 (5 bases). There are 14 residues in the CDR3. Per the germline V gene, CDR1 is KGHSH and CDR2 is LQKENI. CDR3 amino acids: CASSPTATDYGQYF. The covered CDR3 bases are TGTGCCAGCTCGCCCACAGCGACCGACTATGGT.

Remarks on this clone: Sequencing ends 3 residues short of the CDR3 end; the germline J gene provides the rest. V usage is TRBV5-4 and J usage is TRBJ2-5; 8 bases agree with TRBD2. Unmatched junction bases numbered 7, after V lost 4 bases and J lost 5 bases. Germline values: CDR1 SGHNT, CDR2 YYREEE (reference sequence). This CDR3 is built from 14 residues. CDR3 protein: CASSLGLDGETQYF. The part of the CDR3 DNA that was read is TGTGCCAGCAGCCTGGGACTAGATGGGGAGACC.

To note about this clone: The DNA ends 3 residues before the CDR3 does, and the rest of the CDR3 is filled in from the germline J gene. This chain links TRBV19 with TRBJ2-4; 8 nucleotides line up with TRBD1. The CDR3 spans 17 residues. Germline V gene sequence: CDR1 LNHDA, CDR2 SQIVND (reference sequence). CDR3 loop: CASSQPQTRDRHYGQYF. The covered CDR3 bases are TGTGCCAGTAGTCAACCGCAAACCCGGGACAGGCACTATGGT.

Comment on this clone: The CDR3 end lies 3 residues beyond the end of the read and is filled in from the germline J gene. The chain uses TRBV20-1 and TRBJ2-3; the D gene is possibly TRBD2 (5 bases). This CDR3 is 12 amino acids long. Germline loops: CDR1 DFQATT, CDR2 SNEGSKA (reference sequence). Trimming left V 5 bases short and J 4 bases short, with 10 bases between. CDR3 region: CSAPGRADTQYF. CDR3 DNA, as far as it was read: TGCAGTGCTCCTGGGCGGGCAGATACG.

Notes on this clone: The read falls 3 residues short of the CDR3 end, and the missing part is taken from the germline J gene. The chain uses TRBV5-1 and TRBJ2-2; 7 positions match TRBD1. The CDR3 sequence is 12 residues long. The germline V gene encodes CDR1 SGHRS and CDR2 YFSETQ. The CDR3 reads CASSFTGEKLFF. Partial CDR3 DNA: TGCGCCAGCAGCTTTACAGGGGAAAAG.

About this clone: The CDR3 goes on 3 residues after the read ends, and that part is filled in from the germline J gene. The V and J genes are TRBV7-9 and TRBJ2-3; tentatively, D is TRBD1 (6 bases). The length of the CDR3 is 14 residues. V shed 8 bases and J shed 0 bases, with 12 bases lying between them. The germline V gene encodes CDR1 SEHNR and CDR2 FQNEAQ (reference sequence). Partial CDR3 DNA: TGTGCCAGCGGAGGACAGCGAAGCACAGATACG. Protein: CASGGQRSTDT. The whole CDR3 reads CASGGQRSTDTQYF.

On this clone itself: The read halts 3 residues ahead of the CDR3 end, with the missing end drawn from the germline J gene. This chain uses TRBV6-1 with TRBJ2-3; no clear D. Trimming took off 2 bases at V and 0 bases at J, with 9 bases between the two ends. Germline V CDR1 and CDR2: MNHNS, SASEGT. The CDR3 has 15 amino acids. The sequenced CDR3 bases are TGTGCCAGCAGTGAATCAGTACCTAGCACAGATACG. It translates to CASSESVPSTDT. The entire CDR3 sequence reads CASSESVPSTDTQYF.

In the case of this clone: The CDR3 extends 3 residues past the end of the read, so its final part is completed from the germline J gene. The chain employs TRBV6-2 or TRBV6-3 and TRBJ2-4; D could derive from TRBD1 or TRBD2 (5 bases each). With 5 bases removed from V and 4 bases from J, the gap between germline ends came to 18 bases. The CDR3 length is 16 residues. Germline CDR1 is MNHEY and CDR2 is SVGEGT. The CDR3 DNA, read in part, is TGTGCCAGCAGTCCTTCGGGATGGGGCCAGAAAAACATT. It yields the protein CASSPSGWGQKNI. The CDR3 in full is CASSPSGWGQKNIQYF.